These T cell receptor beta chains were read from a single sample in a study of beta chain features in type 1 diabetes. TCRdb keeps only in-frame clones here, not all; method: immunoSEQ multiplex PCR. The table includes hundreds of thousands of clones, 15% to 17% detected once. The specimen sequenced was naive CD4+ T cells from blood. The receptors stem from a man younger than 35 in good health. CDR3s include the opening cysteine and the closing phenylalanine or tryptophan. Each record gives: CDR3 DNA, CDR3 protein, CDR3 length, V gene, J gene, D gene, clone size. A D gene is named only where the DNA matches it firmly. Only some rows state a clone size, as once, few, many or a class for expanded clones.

cdr3_nt: TGCGCCAGCAGCCAGTGGGAGGCAGGGGGCGCGGGACATGAGCAGTTCTTC; cdr3_aa: CASSQWEAGGAGHEQFF; cdr3_length: 17; v_call: TRBV4-3; j_call: TRBJ2-1; d_call: TRBD1; clone_size: NA
cdr3_nt: TGTGCCAGCAGTGCCCTGAGGGACAGGGGGACCGAGCAGTTCTTC; cdr3_aa: CASSALRDRGTEQFF; cdr3_length: 15; v_call: TRBV2; j_call: TRBJ2-1; d_call: TRBD1; clone_size: few
cdr3_nt: TGTGCCAGCAGCCCGCGGACTAGCGGGGGGCGTGGAGATACGCAGTATTTT; cdr3_aa: CASSPRTSGGRGDTQYF; cdr3_length: 17; v_call: TRBV11-2; j_call: TRBJ2-3; d_call: TRBD2; clone_size: NA
cdr3_nt: TGTGCCAGCAGCTCCACCCGGGACAGGGGGGGAATGGGCACTGAAGCTTTCTTT; cdr3_aa: CASSSTRDRGGMGTEAFF; cdr3_length: 18; v_call: TRBV7-9; j_call: TRBJ1-1; d_call: TRBD1; clone_size: NA
cdr3_nt: TGTGCCAGCAGCCCAAGACGGGACAGGGTCTATGGCTACACCTTC; cdr3_aa: CASSPRRDRVYGYTF; cdr3_length: 15; v_call: TRBV7-9; j_call: TRBJ1-2; d_call: TRBD1; clone_size: NA
cdr3_nt: TGTGCCAGCAGTTCCCTCGGGACAGGGAACACCGGGGAGCTGTTTTTT; cdr3_aa: CASSSLGTGNTGELFF; cdr3_length: 16; v_call: TRBV27; j_call: TRBJ2-2; d_call: TRBD1; clone_size: NA
cdr3_nt: TGCGCCAGCAGTCACCCCAGGACAGGGAGCTATGGCTACACCTTC; cdr3_aa: CASSHPRTGSYGYTF; cdr3_length: 15; v_call: TRBV23-1; j_call: TRBJ1-2; d_call: TRBD1; clone_size: few
cdr3_nt: TGTGCCAGCAGCTCCCCGGGAGGACAACTCTTGAACATTCAGTACTTC; cdr3_aa: CASSSPGGQLLNIQYF; cdr3_length: 16; v_call: TRBV5-6; j_call: TRBJ2-4; d_call: TRBD2; clone_size: few
cdr3_nt: TGCAGCGTTGTGGGACAGGGCCAAAATCAGCCCCAGCATTTT; cdr3_aa: CSVVGQGQNQPQHF; cdr3_length: 14; v_call: TRBV29-1; j_call: TRBJ1-5; d_call: TRBD1; clone_size: few
cdr3_nt: TGCGCCAGCCACCAGGCCAAGTTCCCGGGGGCAGATACGCAGTATTTT; cdr3_aa: CASHQAKFPGADTQYF; cdr3_length: 16; v_call: TRBV23-1; j_call: TRBJ2-3; d_call: NA; clone_size: NA
cdr3_nt: TGTGCCAGCAGCCACCCCGGACAGTTCTCGGCCCAGTACTTC; cdr3_aa: CASSHPGQFSAQYF; cdr3_length: 14; v_call: TRBV14; j_call: TRBJ2-5; d_call: NA; clone_size: NA
cdr3_nt: TGTGCCAGCAGCCCCCCCTCGGCGGGGTACGAGCAGTACTTC; cdr3_aa: CASSPPSAGYEQYF; cdr3_length: 14; v_call: TRBV11-1; j_call: TRBJ2-7; d_call: NA; clone_size: NA
cdr3_nt: TGTGCCAGCAGCCTGAAACGACTAGCAAGAGGAGAGACCCAGTACTTC; cdr3_aa: CASSLKRLARGETQYF; cdr3_length: 16; v_call: TRBV7-8; j_call: TRBJ2-5; d_call: TRBD2; clone_size: few
cdr3_nt: TGTGCCAGCACCAAATTCTCTGGAAACACCATATATTTT; cdr3_aa: CASTKFSGNTIYF; cdr3_length: 13; v_call: TRBV6-5; j_call: TRBJ1-3; d_call: NA; clone_size: NA
cdr3_nt: TGTGCCAGCAGCTTCCAGACTAGCGGGAGGGCCTCCGGGGAGCTGTTTTTT; cdr3_aa: CASSFQTSGRASGELFF; cdr3_length: 17; v_call: TRBV7-2; j_call: TRBJ2-2; d_call: TRBD2; clone_size: few
cdr3_nt: TGTGCCAGCAGTGCCCTGTACTATGGCTACACCTTC; cdr3_aa: CASSALYYGYTF; cdr3_length: 12; v_call: TRBV25-1; j_call: TRBJ1-2; d_call: NA; clone_size: NA
cdr3_nt: TGTGCCAGCAGTTACTCGAACAGGGGCAATCAGCCCCAGCATTTT; cdr3_aa: CASSYSNRGNQPQHF; cdr3_length: 15; v_call: TRBV6-5; j_call: TRBJ1-5; d_call: NA; clone_size: NA
cdr3_nt: TGTGCCATCAGTGAGTCAACGGGGGGGCCCTACAATGAGCAGTTCTTC; cdr3_aa: CAISESTGGPYNEQFF; cdr3_length: 16; v_call: TRBV10-3; j_call: TRBJ2-1; d_call: TRBD2; clone_size: few
cdr3_nt: TGTGCCATCAGTGAGCTAGATTCCTACAATGAGCAGTTCTTC; cdr3_aa: CAISELDSYNEQFF; cdr3_length: 14; v_call: TRBV10-3; j_call: TRBJ2-1; d_call: NA; clone_size: NA
cdr3_nt: TGTGCTCGATTACCGACAGTCTTGAACACTGAAGCTTTCTTT; cdr3_aa: CARLPTVLNTEAFF; cdr3_length: 14; v_call: TRBV7-7; j_call: TRBJ1-1; d_call: NA; clone_size: NA
cdr3_nt: TGTGCCACACTCAAAAGGGGGCAGGGAACTGAAGCTTTCTTT; cdr3_aa: CATLKRGQGTEAFF; cdr3_length: 14; v_call: TRBV6-6; j_call: TRBJ1-1; d_call: TRBD1; clone_size: few
cdr3_nt: TGCGCCAGCAGCCAAGAAATAGTACAAGAGACCCAGTACTTC; cdr3_aa: CASSQEIVQETQYF; cdr3_length: 14; v_call: TRBV4-1; j_call: TRBJ2-5; d_call: NA; clone_size: NA
cdr3_nt: TGTGCCAGCAGCTTGTACAGCACCTACGAGCAGTACTTC; cdr3_aa: CASSLYSTYEQYF; cdr3_length: 13; v_call: TRBV5-6; j_call: TRBJ2-7; d_call: NA; clone_size: NA
cdr3_nt: TGTGCCAGCAGCGCTAGCGGGAGGGCCTCCATGAGCGAGCAGTACTTC; cdr3_aa: CASSASGRASMSEQYF; cdr3_length: 16; v_call: TRBV5-4; j_call: TRBJ2-7; d_call: TRBD2; clone_size: NA
cdr3_nt: TGTGCCAGCAGGCTCTCAGGGTCCTACGAGCAGTACTTC; cdr3_aa: CASRLSGSYEQYF; cdr3_length: 13; v_call: TRBV28; j_call: TRBJ2-7; d_call: NA; clone_size: NA
cdr3_nt: TGTGCCACCAGCCCGGGACAGCCAACCTACGAGCAGTACTTC; cdr3_aa: CATSPGQPTYEQYF; cdr3_length: 14; v_call: TRBV15; j_call: TRBJ2-7; d_call: TRBD1; clone_size: NA
cdr3_nt: TGTGCCAGCAGCTTGGTTACGGGAAGGCTCAATGAGCAGTTCTTC; cdr3_aa: CASSLVTGRLNEQFF; cdr3_length: 15; v_call: TRBV5-6; j_call: TRBJ2-1; d_call: NA; clone_size: NA